This TCR beta chain was identified in a study of T-cell memory formation after mild COVID-19. Study background: Clustering of TCRs was largely donor specific. Study outcomes and limitations: Shrinking CD4+ clones were chiefly CM and EM; CD8+ ones were chiefly EMRA. Whether day 37 second-wave clones are SARS-CoV-2-specific was not confirmed. CD4/CD8 balance held among clones contracting day 15 to 85, and later expanders leaned CD4+.

Turning to this clonotype: The antigen is undetermined.

Germline V CDR1 and CDR2: MNHNY, SVGAGI (reference sequence). Deletions cut 8 bases from V and 6 bases from J, with 17 bases between. CDR3 length: 14 residues. TCRdb used MiXCR to reprocess the 5' RACE reads, holding one entry per CDR3 protein. Here the sample spans more than 450,000 distinct CDR3 sequences, roughly 18% being singletons. The sequencing input was PBMCs or a T cell subset sorted from them (not recorded which). The genes are TRBV6-6 and TRBJ1-5; D perhaps matches TRBD1 (6 bases). The receptor was derived from an adult woman who had mild COVID-19 (a few samples of this study predate the infection). Cell type and time point are not known. The CDR3 is CASQGDRKSQPQHF. The CDR3 DNA sequence: TGTGCCAGCCAGGGAGACAGGAAGAGTCAGCCCCAGCATTTT.